Listed below are T cell receptor beta chains from one sample, sequenced in a study of CXCR3-negative and CXCR3-positive naive CD8 T cells. One entry per CDR3 protein, without DNA, is what TCRdb gives after re-calling the 5' RACE reads. The sample table sets out over 100,000 distinct CDR3 sequences. The sequencing sample was made of naive CXCR3- CD8+ T cells from blood. The receptors stem from a human donor in good health. Some clones in this sample may be carry-over from other donors' samples. The CDR3 runs from the conserved cysteine through the conserved F or W.

CDR3,V,J
CASSQGSGRDTEAFF,TRBV4-1,TRBJ1-1
CASSLEVGNTEAFF,TRBV5-1,TRBJ1-1
CASSSPGGAIDTQYF,TRBV6-6,TRBJ2-3
CASSLEDLLAGGYEQYF,TRBV11-2,TRBJ2-7
CATGQGGGEQYF,TRBV7-9,TRBJ2-7
CSVSGQETYEQYF,TRBV29-1,TRBJ2-7
CASSAPGHPSYEQYF,TRBV9,TRBJ2-7
CASSVVGSGGDEQYF,TRBV9,TRBJ2-7
CASSPITDTQYF,TRBV28,TRBJ2-3
CSARAYEDGGTYEQYF,TRBV20-1,TRBJ2-7
CASIGWVSNTEAFF,TRBV28,TRBJ1-1
CSDQTGNNEQFF,TRBV29-1,TRBJ2-1
CASSYRQGYEQYF,TRBV6-5,TRBJ2-7
CASSQDGPAGATDTQYF,TRBV4-1,TRBJ2-3
CASEGQQETQYF,TRBV7-9,TRBJ2-5
CASSSQGVGTDTQYF,TRBV7-2,TRBJ2-3
CSARVVTLNTEAFF,TRBV20-1,TRBJ1-1
CASAPGQAYYEQYF,TRBV27,TRBJ2-7
CASSPPLTGADEKLFF,TRBV12-3/TRBV12-4,TRBJ1-4
CASSLTMPGADVYNEQFF,TRBV7-3,TRBJ2-1
CASSPMGESSYEQYF,TRBV7-9,TRBJ2-7
CASSPGLAGAHYEQYF,TRBV7-3,TRBJ2-7
CANQGIVRGRENTEAFF,TRBV5-1,TRBJ1-1
CSVETLGFSSTDTQYF,TRBV29-1,TRBJ2-3
CASSEGQGRSDTQYF,TRBV5-6,TRBJ2-3
CASSARQGRSYNEQFF,TRBV7-6,TRBJ2-1
CASSQDPVASLNYEQYF,TRBV4-1,TRBJ2-7
CASSRTGVSYEQYF,TRBV12-3/TRBV12-4,TRBJ2-7
CASRETGAGEKLFF,TRBV12-3/TRBV12-4,TRBJ1-4
CASSSRLAGGYEQYF,TRBV13,TRBJ2-7
CASSTQDRISYEQYF,TRBV28,TRBJ2-7
CSVVFRGSGNTIYF,TRBV29-1,TRBJ1-3
CASSFGRGHQPQHF,TRBV28,TRBJ1-5
CASSQLPGQTTGELFF,TRBV11-2,TRBJ2-2
CASSQGRRTHYGYTF,TRBV14,TRBJ1-2
CASSPGDYEQYF,TRBV2,TRBJ2-7
CSVNGLAGGPSYQETQYF,TRBV29-1,TRBJ2-5
CSASAGLNEQFF,TRBV20-1,TRBJ2-1
CASSFDNSNQPQHF,TRBV12-3/TRBV12-4,TRBJ1-5
CASSPKWGTNTGELFF,TRBV18,TRBJ2-2
CSVEAGQDYNEQFF,TRBV29-1,TRBJ2-1
CATSRGGEDTQYF,TRBV15,TRBJ2-3
CASSADPEAYGYTF,TRBV10-1,TRBJ1-2
CSVDGSLGANEQFF,TRBV29-1,TRBJ2-1
CASSHPSRGEQYF,TRBV4-1,TRBJ2-7
CASSQGPGTDTQYF,TRBV4-1,TRBJ2-3